The table lists the clone carrying this T cell receptor beta chain with a few counts. This table comes from immunoSEQ multiplex PCR, and its TCRdb copy is limited to in-frame clones, with some not included. Seen here are tens of thousands of clones, 78% observed once, and the top ten hold 10% to 15%. The entry originates in a study of OX40 agonist ivuxolimab in advanced cancers. Trimming removed 5 bases from V and 4 bases from J, with 14 bases in between. Per germline, CDR1 MNHNS and CDR2 SASEGT. The CDR3 covers 14 residues. This receptor was obtained from an adult with an advanced solid tumor such as melanoma, head and neck, liver or kidney cancer. The chain joins TRBV6-1 to TRBJ2-5; D may match TRBD1 or TRBD2 (5 bases each). The sample in question was CD4+ or CD8+ T cells sorted from blood, obtained in a trial of the OX40 agonist ivuxolimab. This CDR3 reads CASSRDAWGETQYF. DNA of the CDR3: TGTGCCAGCAGTCGGGACGCGTGGGGAGAGACCCAGTACTTC.